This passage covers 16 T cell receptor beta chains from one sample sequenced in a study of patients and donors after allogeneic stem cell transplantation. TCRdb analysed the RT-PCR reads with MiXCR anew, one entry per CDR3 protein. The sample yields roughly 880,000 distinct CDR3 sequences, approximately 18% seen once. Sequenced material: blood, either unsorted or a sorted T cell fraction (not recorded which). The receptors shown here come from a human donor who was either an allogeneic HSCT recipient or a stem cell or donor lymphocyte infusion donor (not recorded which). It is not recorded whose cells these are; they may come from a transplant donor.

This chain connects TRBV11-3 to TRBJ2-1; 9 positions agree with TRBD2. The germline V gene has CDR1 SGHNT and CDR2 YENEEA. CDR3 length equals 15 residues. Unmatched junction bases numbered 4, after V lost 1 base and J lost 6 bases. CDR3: CASSLVSSGTNEQFF. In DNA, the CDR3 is TGTGCCAGCAGCTTAGTATCTAGCGGGACCAATGAGCAGTTCTTC.

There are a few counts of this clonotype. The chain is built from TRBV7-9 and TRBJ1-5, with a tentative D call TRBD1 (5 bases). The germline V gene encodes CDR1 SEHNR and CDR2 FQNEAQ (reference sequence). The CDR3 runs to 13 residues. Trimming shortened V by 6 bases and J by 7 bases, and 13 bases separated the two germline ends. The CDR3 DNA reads TGTGCCAGCAGTGGGGGGTGGGTGCAGCCCCAGCATTTT. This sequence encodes CASSGGWVQPQHF.

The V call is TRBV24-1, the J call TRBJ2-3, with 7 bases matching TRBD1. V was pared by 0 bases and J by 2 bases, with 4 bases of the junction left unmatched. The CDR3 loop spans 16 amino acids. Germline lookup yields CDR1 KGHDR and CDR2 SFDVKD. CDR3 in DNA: TGTGCCACCAGTGATTTGGGACAGGCCAACACAGATACGCAGTATTTT. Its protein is CATSDLGQANTDTQYF.

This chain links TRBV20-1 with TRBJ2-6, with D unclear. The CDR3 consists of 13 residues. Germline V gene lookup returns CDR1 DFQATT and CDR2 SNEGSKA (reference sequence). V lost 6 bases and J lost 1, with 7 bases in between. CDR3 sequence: CSAAGSGANVLTF. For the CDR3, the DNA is TGCAGTGCGGCCGGGTCTGGGGCCAACGTCCTGACTTTC.

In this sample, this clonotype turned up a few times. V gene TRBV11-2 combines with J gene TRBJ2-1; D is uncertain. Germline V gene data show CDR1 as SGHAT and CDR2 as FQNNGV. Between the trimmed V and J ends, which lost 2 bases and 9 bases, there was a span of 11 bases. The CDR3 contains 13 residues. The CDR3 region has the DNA TGTGCCAGCAGCTTATCTAACAGCCTTGAGCAGTTCTTC. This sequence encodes CASSLSNSLEQFF.

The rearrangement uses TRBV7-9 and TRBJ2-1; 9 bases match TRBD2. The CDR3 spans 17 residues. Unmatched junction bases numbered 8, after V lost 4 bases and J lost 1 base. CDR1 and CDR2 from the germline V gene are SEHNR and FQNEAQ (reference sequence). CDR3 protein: CASSSSLAGNSYNEQFF. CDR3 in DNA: TGTGCCAGCAGCTCTAGTCTAGCGGGGAATTCCTACAATGAGCAGTTCTTC.

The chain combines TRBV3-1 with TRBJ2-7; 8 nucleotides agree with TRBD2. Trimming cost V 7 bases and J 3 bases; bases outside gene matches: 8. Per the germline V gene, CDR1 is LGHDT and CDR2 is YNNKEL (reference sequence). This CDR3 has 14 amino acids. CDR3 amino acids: CASTAGGRHYEQYF. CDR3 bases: TGTGCCAGCACCGCGGGAGGAAGACACTACGAGCAGTACTTC.

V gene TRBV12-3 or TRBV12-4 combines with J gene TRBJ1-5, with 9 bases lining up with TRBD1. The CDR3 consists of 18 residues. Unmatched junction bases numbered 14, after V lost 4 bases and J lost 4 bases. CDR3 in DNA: TGTGCCAGCAGTTACGGGACAGGGAATTCTAAAAGGAATCAGCCCCAGCATTTT. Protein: CASSYGTGNSKRNQPQHF.

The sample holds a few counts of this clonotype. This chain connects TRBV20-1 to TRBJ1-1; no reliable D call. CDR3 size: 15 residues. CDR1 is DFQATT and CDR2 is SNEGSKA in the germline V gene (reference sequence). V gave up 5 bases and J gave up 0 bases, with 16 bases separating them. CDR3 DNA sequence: TGCAGTGCTCGTCGTGGGGAAGCGATGAACACTGAAGCTTTCTTT. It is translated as CSARRGEAMNTEAFF.

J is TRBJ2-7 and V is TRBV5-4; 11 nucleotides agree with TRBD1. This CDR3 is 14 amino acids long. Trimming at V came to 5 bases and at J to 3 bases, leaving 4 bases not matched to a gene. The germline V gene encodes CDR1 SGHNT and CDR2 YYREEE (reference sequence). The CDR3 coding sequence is TGTGCCAGCAGACGGACAGGGGGCGGCTACGAGCAGTACTTC. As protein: CASRRTGGGYEQYF.

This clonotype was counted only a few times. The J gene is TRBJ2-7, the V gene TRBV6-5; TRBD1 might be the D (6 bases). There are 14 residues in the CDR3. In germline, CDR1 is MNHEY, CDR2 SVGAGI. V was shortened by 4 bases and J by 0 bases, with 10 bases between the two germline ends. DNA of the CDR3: TGTGCCAGCAGTTGGGGGCTCGACTCCTACGAGCAGTACTTC. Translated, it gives CASSWGLDSYEQYF.

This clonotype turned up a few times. CDR3: CSARGAGKYRGYTF. DNA of the CDR3: TGCAGTGCTAGGGGGGCAGGGAAGTATAGGGGCTACACCTTC. The J gene is TRBJ1-2, the V gene TRBV20-1; D possibly corresponds to TRBD1 (6 bases). The CDR3 covers 14 residues. Trimming cost V 3 bases and J 8 bases, with 19 bases left between them. Germline CDR1 reads DFQATT; CDR2 reads SNEGSKA (reference sequence).

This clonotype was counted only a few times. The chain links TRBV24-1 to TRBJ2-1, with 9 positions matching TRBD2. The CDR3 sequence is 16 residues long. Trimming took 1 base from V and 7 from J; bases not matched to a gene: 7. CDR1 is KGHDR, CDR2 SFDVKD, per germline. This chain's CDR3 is CATSDLRREGTNEQFF. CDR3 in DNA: TGTGCCACCAGTGATTTAAGGCGGGAGGGAACGAATGAGCAGTTCTTC.

The CDR3 is CASSLSWRSRAQYF. CDR3 coding DNA: TGTGCCAGCAGTTTATCGTGGCGGTCGCGGGCCCAGTACTTC. J is TRBJ2-5 and V is TRBV27; D is possibly TRBD2 (5 bases). Trimming pared 0 bases from V and 9 bases from J, leaving 14 bases between. The V gene's germline CDR1 is MNHEY and CDR2 SMNVEV (reference sequence). The length of the CDR3 is 14 residues.

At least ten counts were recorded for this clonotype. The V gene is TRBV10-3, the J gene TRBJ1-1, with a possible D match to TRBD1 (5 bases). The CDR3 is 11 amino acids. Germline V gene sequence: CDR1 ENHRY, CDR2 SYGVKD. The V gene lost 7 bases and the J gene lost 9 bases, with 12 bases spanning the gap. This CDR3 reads CAITQGTQAFF. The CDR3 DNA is TGTGCCATCACCCAGGGAACTCAAGCTTTCTTT.

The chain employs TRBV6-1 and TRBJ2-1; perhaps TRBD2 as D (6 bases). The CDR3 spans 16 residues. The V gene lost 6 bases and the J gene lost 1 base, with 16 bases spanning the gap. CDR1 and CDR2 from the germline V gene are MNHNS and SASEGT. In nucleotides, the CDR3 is TGTGCCAGCAGCCTCGTGGGGAGGAGATCCTACAATGAGCAGTTCTTC. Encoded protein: CASSLVGRRSYNEQFF.